Reported below is one T cell receptor (beta chain). Its antigen remains unknown. Per the germline V gene, CDR1 is SGHRS and CDR2 is YFSETQ. The CDR3 contains 14 residues. V trimming: 4 bases; J trimming: 8 bases; junction bases outside the gene matches: 4. Cyclophosphamide on days +3 and +4 followed busulfan-fludarabine conditioning and a marrow graft. This specimen belongs to a study of T cells after posttransplantation cyclophosphamide. Study-level points and caveats: Tissue-infiltrating T cells from skin or gut overlapped little with blood T cells.

TCRdb's copy holds only in-frame clones and misses some; the assay was immunoSEQ multiplex PCR. The table includes some 10,000 clones, roughly 80% detected once. The specimen comprised PBMCs, sampled after allogeneic stem cell transplant with posttransplant cyclophosphamide. This sequence originates from a female patient aged 50-65 years who received an allogeneic stem cell transplant from a related donor, was CMV-positive, and had no GVHD. Some T cells may be supplied by the graft donor. The J gene is TRBJ2-3, the V gene TRBV5-1; 13 bases line up with TRBD2. CDR3 sequence reads: CASSPGTSGVTQYF. CDR3 DNA sequence: TGCGCCAGCAGCCCCGGGACTAGCGGGGTTACGCAGTATTTT.